The 10 T cell receptor beta chains below all came from one sample that was sequenced in a study of blood T cells in healthy people across ages. It was with a sample-barcoded 5' primer and a J-beta primer mix that a second PCR of roughly 6 to 11 cycles was run. A single record per CDR3 protein comes from TCRdb applying MiXCR to the 5' RACE reads. In the table there are under 2,000,000 distinct CDR3 sequences, roughly 50% of which are singletons. Sequencing used blood. The receptors shown here come from a woman aged 40 to 50 in good health.

This clonotype has only a few counts. V usage is TRBV7-9 and J usage is TRBJ2-7; D possibly corresponds to TRBD2 (6 bases). In germline, CDR1 is SEHNR, CDR2 FQNEAQ (reference sequence). CDR3 size: 15 residues. Trimming cost V 0 bases and J 4 bases, with 13 bases left between them. CDR3 nucleotides: TGTGCCAGCAGCTTAGCCCGGGACTTGCCGTACGAGCAGTACTTC. It specifies CASSLARDLPYEQYF. Variable domain in full (rest from reference TRBV7-9 and TRBJ2-7): DTGVSQNPRHKITKRGQNVTFRCDPISEHNRLYWYRQTLGQGPEFLTYFQNEAQLEKSRLLSDRFSAERPKGSFSTLEIQRTEQGDSAMYLCASSLARDLPYEQYFGPGTRLTVT.

A few counts support this clonotype. The chain combines TRBV7-2 with TRBJ2-4, with TRBD2 identical over 7 bases. J lost 1 base, V lost 3 bases, and 6 bases had no gene match. Germline V lookup: CDR1 SGHTA, CDR2 FQGNSA. The CDR3 has 16 residues. In DNA form, the CDR3 reads TGTGCCAGCAGCTTCTTGACTAGCAGTGCCAAAAACATTCAGTACTTC. It codes for CASSFLTSSAKNIQYF.

The chain combines TRBV5-1 with TRBJ2-7; weak D call: TRBD2 (5 bases). The CDR3 sequence is 15 residues long. Per germline, CDR1 SGHRS and CDR2 YFSETQ. V dropped 3 bases and J dropped 1 base, with 14 bases sitting between them. CDR3 sequence: CASSSNGGYSYEQYF. The CDR3 nucleotides are TGCGCCAGCAGCTCAAACGGCGGGTATTCCTACGAGCAGTACTTC.

To note about this clonotype: One end of the junction is discordant with germline, which a read error may explain. The chain recombines TRBV6-5 with TRBJ1-6; D unclear. This CDR3 has 14 amino acids. Germline values: CDR1 MNHEY, CDR2 SVGAGI. The CDR3 region is CASSYSLSNSPPHF. In DNA form, the CDR3 reads TGTGCCAGCAGTTACTCGTTGAGCAATTCACCCCCCCACTTT.

This clonotype was counted between two and nine times. The rearrangement joins TRBV3-1 to TRBJ2-1; D is possibly TRBD1 (5 bases). Deletions cut 0 bases from V and 4 bases from J, with 10 bases between. CDR3 length equals 15 residues. Germline V gene sequence: CDR1 LGHDT, CDR2 YNNKEL (reference sequence). The CDR3 region has the DNA TGTGCCAGCAGCCAAGATCGACAGAAGTACAATGAGCAGTTCTTC. Amino acid sequence: CASSQDRQKYNEQFF.

DNA for the CDR3: TGTGCCAGCAGTTACGGACTAGCGGAACCGTACAATGAGCAGTACTTC. It encodes CASSYGLAEPYNEQYF. The chain employs TRBV6-5 and TRBJ2-1, with TRBD2 identical over 10 bases. The J call may be mistaken, given a closer DNA end match to TRBJ2-7. This CDR3 comprises 16 residues. Germline CDR1 MNHEY, CDR2 SVGAGI.

About this clonotype itself: A read error is possible here, since a much larger clone lies one base away. The V and J genes are TRBV11-1 and TRBJ2-6; D remains unclear. This CDR3 is built from 16 residues. Germline V gene sequence: CDR1 SGHAT, CDR2 FQDESV (reference sequence). V dropped 5 bases and J dropped 1 base, with 12 bases sitting between them. CDR3: CASSQGSPSGANVLTF. CDR3 in DNA: TGTGCCAGCAGCCAAGGGTCTCCTTCTGGGGCCAACGTCCTGACTTTC.

The gene calls are TRBV9 and TRBJ2-3, with a tentative D call TRBD2 (5 bases). The CDR3 loop spans 16 amino acids. Deletions cut 1 base from V and 1 base from J, with 13 bases between. CDR1 is SGDLS and CDR2 is YYNGEE in the germline V gene. In DNA form, the CDR3 reads TGTGCCAGCAGCGTATCCCCTCGGCGGGGCACAGATACGCAGTATTTT. It encodes CASSVSPRRGTDTQYF. Filled out from reference TRBV9 and TRBJ2-3, the complete variable domain reads DSGVTQTPKHLITATGQRVTLRCSPRSGDLSVYWYQQSLDQGLQFLIQYYNGEERAKGNILERFSAQQFPDLHSELNLSSLELGDSALYFCASSVSPRRGTDTQYFGPGTRLTVL.

Points on this clonotype: The junction and the germline gene differ at one end; a read error may be behind it. The rearrangement uses TRBV4-2 and TRBJ2-1; D is perhaps TRBD1 (6 bases). Per germline, CDR1 LGHNA and CDR2 YNFKEQ. The CDR3 totals 16 residues. CDR3 DNA sequence: TGTGCCGGCAGCCAGGACAGAAGAAGCTCCTACAATGAGCAGTTCTTC. Translation: CAGSQDRRSSYNEQFF.

The V call is TRBV5-8, the J call TRBJ2-5; 8 bases are shared with TRBD1. The CDR3 is 13 amino acids. The V and J ends lost 4 bases and 11 bases, in that order; junction bases with no gene match: 10. Germline CDR1 SGHTS, CDR2 YDEGEE. The CDR3 reads CASSLGQGLGQYF. In DNA form, the CDR3 reads TGTGCCAGCAGCCTAGGACAGGGATTAGGGCAGTACTTC.